Below, 32 T cell receptor beta chains from the same sample are listed, as sequenced in a study of shared clonotypes between healthy human individuals. The data were produced by immunoSEQ multiplex PCR, yet TCRdb's version contains in-frame clones alone and is incomplete. The sample yields 500,000 to 650,000 clones, roughly 79% seen once. Sequencing was performed on PBMCs. The receptors come from a woman aged 35 to 49 in good health. Some clones in this sample may be carry-over from other donors' samples.

This sequence joins TRBV30 and TRBJ2-5; 7 nucleotides match TRBD2. CDR3 length: 15 amino acids. The junction had 8 bases not matched to a gene; V was cut back by 0 bases and J by 4 bases. The germline CDR1 and CDR2 sequences are GTSNPN and SVGIG (reference sequence). CDR3: CAWSVRGSFSETQYF. Written as DNA, the CDR3 is TGTGCCTGGAGTGTACGCGGGAGCTTTTCAGAGACCCAGTACTTC.

The chain employs TRBV29-1 and TRBJ2-7; TRBD2 matches at 8 bases. CDR1 is SQVTM and CDR2 is ANQGSEA in the germline V gene. Losses at the gene ends were 6 bases for V and 0 bases for J; bases not matched to a gene: 7. This CDR3 spans 14 amino acids. This chain's CDR3 is CSVRGRGDSYEQYF. The CDR3 DNA reads TGCAGCGTAAGAGGGCGGGGGGACTCCTACGAGCAGTACTTC.

Notes on this clone: Other DNA sequences in the sample encode the same CDR3. This rearrangement joins TRBV11-2 to TRBJ2-4, with D possibly being TRBD1 (6 bases). This CDR3 has 16 amino acids. V lost 5 bases and J 0 bases, leaving 14 bases between the germline ends. CDR1 is SGHAT, CDR2 FQNNGV, per germline. The CDR3 loop reads CASSPYRVGAKNIQYF. CDR3 DNA: TGTGCCAGCAGCCCCTACAGGGTCGGAGCCAAAAACATTCAGTACTTC.

The chain combines TRBV29-1 with TRBJ1-1, with a tentative D call TRBD1 (5 bases). V was pared by 6 bases and J by 2 bases, with 25 bases between. The length of the CDR3 is 17 residues. In germline, CDR1 is SQVTM, CDR2 ANQGSEA. The CDR3 region is CSVLRSTGTGGNTEAFF. The CDR3 DNA reads as TGCAGCGTACTACGGAGTACCGGGACCGGGGGAAACACTGAAGCTTTCTTT.

This sequence joins TRBV18 and TRBJ1-3; D not resolved. CDR3 length: 17 residues. Germline lookup yields CDR1 KGHSH and CDR2 LQKENI. V lost 6 bases, J lost 2 bases, and 20 bases lay in between. CDR3 sequence reads: CASSSDGAADTGNTIYF. Written as DNA, the CDR3 is TGTGCCAGCTCCTCGGATGGTGCAGCAGATACTGGAAACACCATATATTTT.

The rearrangement links TRBV4-3 to TRBJ2-3, with D unresolved. The CDR3 covers 14 residues. Germline lookup yields CDR1 LGHNA and CDR2 YSLEER. V was cut by 0 bases and J by 7 bases, with 11 bases left in between. Written as DNA, the CDR3 is TGCGCCAGCAGCCAAGATACCTCACGAAATACGCAGTATTTT. This codes for CASSQDTSRNTQYF.

The chain carries TRBV28 and TRBJ2-7; 8 bases are a match to TRBD2. V gave up 4 bases and J gave up 0 bases; unmatched junction bases: 5. The CDR3 is 15 residues long. Germline CDR1 reads MDHEN; CDR2 reads SYDVKM. As DNA, the CDR3 is TGTGCCAGCAGTTCAGGTAGCGGGAACTCCTACGAGCAGTACTTC. Residues: CASSSGSGNSYEQYF.

This clone was observed at least ten times. This chain uses TRBV6-1 with TRBJ2-7, with 9 bases lining up with TRBD2. Germline V lookup: CDR1 MNHNS, CDR2 SASEGT. V shed 7 bases and J 4 bases; nucleotides not matched to a gene: 11. The length of the CDR3 is 15 residues. CDR3 protein: CASNPAGGLTYEQYF. In nucleotides, the CDR3 is TGTGCCAGCAATCCAGCGGGAGGACTGACATACGAGCAGTACTTC.

This chain uses TRBV28 with TRBJ2-3, with D unresolved. Germline V CDR1 and CDR2: MDHEN, SYDVKM. The CDR3 has 15 amino acids. Trimming pared 4 bases from V and 1 base from J, leaving 12 bases between. The CDR3 loop reads CASSSRSLGTDTQYF. DNA of the CDR3: TGTGCCAGCAGTTCGCGGTCGCTCGGCACAGATACGCAGTATTTT. Variable domain in full (rest from reference TRBV28 and TRBJ2-3): DVKVTQSSRYLVKRTGEKVFLECVQDMDHENMFWYRQDPGLGLRLIYFSYDVKMKEKGDIPEGYSVSREKKERFSLILESASTNQTSMYLCASSSRSLGTDTQYFGPGTRLTVL.

This clone showed up many times. The rearrangement links TRBV7-8 to TRBJ2-1; 8 bases are a match to TRBD2. V lost 1 base to trimming and J lost 4 bases; unmatched junction nucleotides: 6. Per the germline V gene, CDR1 is SGHVS and CDR2 is FQNEAQ. CDR3 length: 16 residues. DNA of the CDR3: TGTGCCAGCAGCTTAGAACTAGCGGTAACATACAATGAGCAGTTCTTC. Translation gives CASSLELAVTYNEQFF.

The count of this clone is one. This rearrangement joins TRBV27 to TRBJ2-7, with 8 bases lining up with TRBD2. CDR3 length: 16 residues. Germline trimming cut 1 base from V and 3 bases from J; bases unmatched to any gene: 8. Germline CDR1 and CDR2: MNHEY and SMNVEV (reference sequence). CDR3 DNA: TGTGCCAGCAGTTTATTTACAGCGGGAGAGGGCTACGAGCAGTACTTC. Translated: CASSLFTAGEGYEQYF.

V and J are TRBV11-2 and TRBJ2-2; TRBD1 is a possible D gene (6 bases). The ends were cut back, 8 bases at V and 1 base at J, with 11 bases in the middle. This CDR3 region has 14 residues. The V gene's germline CDR1 is SGHAT and CDR2 FQNNGV. The CDR3 bases are TGTGCCAGCGCCGGGACACTGAACACCGGGGAGCTGTTTTTT. Protein product: CASAGTLNTGELFF. The full variable domain, rest sourced from reference TRBV11-2 and TRBJ2-2, is EAGVAQSPRYKIIEKRQSVAFWCNPISGHATLYWYQQILGQGPKLLIQFQNNGVVDDSQLPKDRFSAERLKGVDSTLKIQPAKLEDSAVYLCASAGTLNTGELFFGEGSRLTVL.

This clone was observed a single time. This chain connects TRBV27 to TRBJ2-1; weak D call: TRBD2 (5 bases). Germline assignment: CDR1 MNHEY and CDR2 SMNVEV (reference sequence). The CDR3 is 11 residues long. V lost 6 bases and J 8 bases, leaving 8 bases between the germline ends. DNA for the CDR3: TGTGCCAGCAGCCCCGGGGATGAGCAGTTCTTC. Encoded protein: CASSPGDEQFF.

The CDR3 here is CASSSHRGTYEQYF. The CDR3 DNA follows: TGTGCCAGCAGTTCCCACAGGGGAACCTACGAGCAGTACTTC. The chain joins TRBV6-5 to TRBJ2-7; 7 bases match TRBD1. V lost 4 bases, J lost 2 bases, and 5 bases stayed unmatched. There are 14 residues in the CDR3. Germline V gives CDR1 MNHEY, CDR2 SVGAGI.

The chain combines TRBV5-1 with TRBJ2-5; D is ambiguous. The CDR3 consists of 14 residues. V dropped 0 bases and J dropped 5 bases, with 11 bases sitting between them. Germline V gives CDR1 SGHRS, CDR2 YFSETQ. The chain's CDR3 is CASSLGVAGETQYF. The CDR3 nucleotides read TGCGCCAGCAGCTTGGGGGTAGCTGGTGAGACCCAGTACTTC.

V gene TRBV11-2 combines with J gene TRBJ2-5; unclear D gene. V was shortened by 5 bases and J by 2 bases, with 12 bases between the two germline ends. Germline V gives CDR1 SGHAT, CDR2 FQNNGV. The CDR3 is made up of 14 amino acids. The chain's CDR3 is CASSPRASQETQYF. DNA for the CDR3: TGTGCCAGCAGCCCCCGGGCGTCGCAAGAGACCCAGTACTTC. Using reference TRBV11-2 and TRBJ2-5 for the parts outside the CDR3, the full variable domain is EAGVAQSPRYKIIEKRQSVAFWCNPISGHATLYWYQQILGQGPKLLIQFQNNGVVDDSQLPKDRFSAERLKGVDSTLKIQPAKLEDSAVYLCASSPRASQETQYFGPGTRLLVL.

The chain has TRBV28 and TRBJ2-7, with TRBD1 as a possible D gene (6 bases). This CDR3 is built from 14 residues. V lost 0 bases and J 0 bases, leaving 6 bases between the germline ends. From germline, CDR1 is MDHEN and CDR2 SYDVKM. DNA of the CDR3: TGTGCCAGCAGTTTATGGGACAGCTCCTACGAGCAGTACTTC. Its protein is CASSLWDSSYEQYF.

V gene TRBV2 combines with J gene TRBJ2-7, with TRBD2 identical over 10 bases. V gave up 10 bases and J gave up 0 bases; unmatched junction bases: 3. There are 13 residues in the CDR3. Germline CDR1 is SNHLY and CDR2 is FYNNEI. CDR3 in DNA: TGTGCCACCCGGACTAGCGGCTCCTACGAGCAGTACTTC. Protein: CATRTSGSYEQYF. Supplemented by reference TRBV2 and TRBJ2-7, the full variable domain reads EPEVTQTPSHQVTQMGQEVILRCVPISNHLYFYWYRQILGQKVEFLVSFYNNEISEKSEIFDDQFSVERPDGSNFTLKIRSTKLEDSAMYFCATRTSGSYEQYFGPGTRLTVT.

The chain is built from TRBV11-2 and TRBJ2-3; D perhaps matches TRBD2 (5 bases). Germline values: CDR1 SGHAT, CDR2 FQNNGV. This CDR3 spans 16 amino acids. Trimming shortened V by 4 bases and J by 2 bases, and 16 bases separated the two germline ends. This CDR3 reads CASSSGLLLTTDTQYF. Written as DNA, the CDR3 is TGTGCCAGCAGCTCCGGACTCTTACTTACCACAGATACGCAGTATTTT.

The chain uses TRBV29-1 and TRBJ1-1; D is perhaps TRBD1 (6 bases). The CDR3 spans 13 residues. The germline gives CDR1 SQVTM, CDR2 ANQGSEA. The V end was cut by 6 bases, the J end by 5 bases, with 16 bases between. In DNA form, the CDR3 reads TGCAGCGTCCAAGCTCGGGGGCTGACTGAAGCTTTCTTT. It is translated as CSVQARGLTEAFF.

J is TRBJ2-5 and V is TRBV9, with no clear D. The CDR3 has 13 amino acids. V was cut by 3 bases and J by 0 bases, with 6 bases left in between. CDR1 is SGDLS, CDR2 YYNGEE, per germline. The chain's CDR3 is CASSAGNQETQYF. CDR3 sequence (DNA): TGTGCCAGCAGCGCAGGTAACCAAGAGACCCAGTACTTC.

The chain recombines TRBV7-2 with TRBJ2-1; 8 bases match TRBD2. J gave up 8 bases and V 5 bases, and 8 bases lay outside the gene matches. This CDR3 is built from 14 residues. Germline-derived CDR1 and CDR2 are SGHTA and FQGNSA. CDR3 in amino acids: CASSPQAGEDEQFF. The CDR3 DNA follows: TGTGCCAGCAGCCCTCAAGCGGGAGAGGATGAGCAGTTCTTC.

V usage is TRBV7-8 and J usage is TRBJ1-2; 8 positions match TRBD1. Losses at the gene ends were 4 bases for V and 5 bases for J; bases not matched to a gene: 6. The CDR3 is made up of 14 amino acids. The germline gives CDR1 SGHVS, CDR2 FQNEAQ. The CDR3 sequence is CASSSGQGRYGYTF. The CDR3 DNA reads as TGTGCCAGCAGCTCCGGACAGGGCCGATATGGCTACACCTTC.

The V call is TRBV6-5, the J call TRBJ2-3; no clear D. V gave up 0 bases and J gave up 0 bases, with 10 bases separating them. From germline, CDR1 is MNHEY and CDR2 SVGAGI. CDR3 length equals 16 residues. CDR3 sequence: CASSYSYSLSTDTQYF. The CDR3 DNA follows: TGTGCCAGCAGTTACTCGTACAGCCTTAGCACAGATACGCAGTATTTT.

The count of this clone is one. The chain is built from TRBV19 and TRBJ2-1, with 13 bases that match TRBD2. CDR1 LNHDA and CDR2 SQIVND come from the germline V gene (reference sequence). This CDR3 has 16 amino acids. Trimming cost V 7 bases and J 8 bases; bases outside gene matches: 11. The CDR3 region has the DNA TGTGCCAGTACCTCTGGTGGGACTAGCGGGATCTATGAGCAGTTCTTC. It is translated as CASTSGGTSGIYEQFF.

The rearrangement joins TRBV15 to TRBJ2-2; D unclear. V lost 6 bases and J lost 5, with 7 bases in between. CDR1 is LNHNV and CDR2 is YYDKDF in the germline V gene (reference sequence). CDR3 length: 12 amino acids. CDR3 DNA: TGTGCCACCAGAAAACGAACCGGGGAGCTGTTTTTT. Translation gives CATRKRTGELFF.

The chain joins TRBV6-1 to TRBJ2-5, with 8 bases identical to TRBD1. The CDR3 length is 13 residues. J lost 4 bases, V lost 5 bases, and 3 bases had no gene match. Germline CDR1 and CDR2: MNHNS and SASEGT. CDR3 loop: CASSQGARETQYF. CDR3 nucleotide sequence: TGTGCCAGCAGTCAGGGGGCCCGAGAGACCCAGTACTTC.

This chain joins TRBV30 and TRBJ2-7; unclear D gene. In germline, CDR1 is GTSNPN, CDR2 SVGIG (reference sequence). CDR3 length: 13 residues. Trimming cost V 4 bases and J 5 bases, with 15 bases left between them. As DNA, the CDR3 is TGTGCCTGGAACCTAAACCCGACCAACGAGCAGTACTTC. Encoded protein: CAWNLNPTNEQYF.

This chain connects TRBV7-9 to TRBJ1-2; the match to TRBD1 covers 8 bases. The CDR3 spans 14 residues. Looked up from germline, CDR1 is SEHNR and CDR2 is FQNEAQ (reference sequence). Losses at the gene ends were 2 bases for V and 6 bases for J; bases not matched to a gene: 5. Here the CDR3 reads CASSLSRGRDGYTF. CDR3 in DNA: TGTGCCAGCAGCTTAAGCAGGGGGCGCGATGGCTACACCTTC.

The rearrangement links TRBV28 to TRBJ1-2; perhaps TRBD1 as D (5 bases). Germline V CDR1 and CDR2: MDHEN, SYDVKM. The CDR3 has 13 amino acids. The V end lost 1 base, the J end lost 4 bases, and 7 bases lay between the germline ends. CDR3: CASSLFRGYGYTF. The CDR3 DNA is TGTGCCAGCAGTTTATTTAGGGGCTATGGCTACACCTTC.

The J gene is TRBJ1-1, the V gene TRBV9; TRBD1 agrees at 8 bases. The ends lost 2 bases at V and 3 bases at J; junction bases unmatched: 9. CDR3 size: 16 residues. The germline CDR1 and CDR2 sequences are SGDLS and YYNGEE. This chain's CDR3 is CASSVLAQGADTEAFF. The CDR3 DNA reads TGTGCCAGCAGCGTGCTGGCCCAGGGGGCCGACACTGAAGCTTTCTTT.

This chain links TRBV6-5 with TRBJ1-1; 8 nucleotides agree with TRBD1. The CDR3 extends over 15 amino acids. Per germline, CDR1 MNHEY and CDR2 SVGAGI. The V and J ends lost 6 bases and 6 bases, in that order; junction bases with no gene match: 12. Here the CDR3 reads CASSSPRQGNAEAFF. Written as DNA, the CDR3 is TGTGCCAGCAGCTCCCCACGACAGGGGAATGCTGAAGCTTTCTTT.